The present entry profiles one T cell receptor beta chain with its context. Its antigen is undetermined. The ends were cut back, 10 bases at V and 2 bases at J, with 11 bases in the middle. CDR3 length: 13 amino acids. Germline loops: CDR1 SNHLY, CDR2 FYNNEI. The data were taken from a study of cytomegalovirus exposure and HLA in healthy donors. Overall study: Researchers previously reported finding 117 million unique TCR beta sequences from about 179 million T cells. Study conclusions and caveats: The presence/absence work took it that sequencing depth was about the same across donors. Donor immune exposure was known only as CMV serostatus. In a later analysis, TCR beta V- and J-gene trimming was associated with a missense DCLRE1C variant.

Use of 60 Vbeta and 13 Jbeta primers characterized the PCR. Some clones are missing from TCRdb's copy, which holds only in-frame ones; the method was immunoSEQ multiplex PCR. In the table there are around 150,000 clones, roughly 80% of which are singletons. This sequence was found in a boy aged 2 to 10 in good health and CMV-seronegative. The specimen was PBMCs. The chain couples TRBV2 to TRBJ2-2; D is perhaps TRBD2 (5 bases). The CDR3 DNA follows: TGTGCCAAATGGGAGAGAAACACCGGGGAGCTGTTTTTT. It translates to CAKWERNTGELFF.